Sequencing of this T cell receptor (beta chain) was carried out in a study of blood T cell repertoires in COVID-19. The wider study: Researchers got acute and convalescent COVID-19 samples from the United States, Italy and Spain. PBMCs, B-cell-depleted T cells, or T cells were the source of the cDNA or gDNA that made up the material.

Across over 20 US areas, participants ranged in age from about 18 to 89 years. TCRdb's table, derived via immunoSEQ multiplex PCR, lists solely in-frame clones and lacks some. In the table there are more than 200,000 clones, more than 75% of which are singletons. This TCR was sampled from a man aged 25 to 45 with acute COVID-19. Source material: PBMCs or T cells enriched from blood (not recorded which).

DNA for the CDR3: TGTGCCAGCAGCTTAGCGCCCGGGATTCAAGAGACCCAGTACTTC. Its protein product is CASSLAPGIQETQYF. The V call is TRBV7-7, the J call TRBJ2-5; weak D call: TRBD2 (5 bases). V shed 0 bases and J shed 2 bases, with 10 bases lying between them. The germline V gene has CDR1 SSHAT and CDR2 FNYEAQ (reference sequence). This CDR3 is built from 15 residues. The full variable domain, its missing parts supplied by reference TRBV7-7 and TRBJ2-5, is GAGVSQSPRYKVTKRGQDVTLRCDPISSHATLYWYQQALGQGPEFLTYFNYEAQPDKSGLPSDRFSAERPEGSISTLTIQRTEQRDSAMYRCASSLAPGIQETQYFGPGTRLLVL.